Listed below are T cell receptor beta chains from one sample, sequenced in a study of T-cell memory formation after mild COVID-19. TCRdb re-called the 5' RACE reads with MiXCR, one entry per CDR3 protein. The profile shows some 600,000 distinct CDR3 sequences, 15% to 20% of them singletons. The material sequenced was PBMCs or a T cell subset sorted from them (not recorded which). These TCRs come from an adult woman who had mild COVID-19 (a few samples of this study predate the infection). Cell type and time point are not known. CDR3s include the opening cysteine and the closing phenylalanine or tryptophan. The D gene is left open where the match is weak. Size is stated for part of the rows, as once, few or many counts, or as a class when the clone is expanded.

d_gene: -
j_gene: TRBJ1-1
v_gene: TRBV7-2
abundance: few
CDR3aa: CASSPRSGRSNTEAFF
CDR3nt: TGTGCCAGCAGCCCCCGATCCGGCAGATCGAACACTGAAGCTTTCTTT

d_gene: -
j_gene: TRBJ2-3
v_gene: TRBV6-5
abundance: -
CDR3aa: CASSQRQDTDTQYF
CDR3nt: TGTGCCAGCAGCCAACGACAGGACACAGATACGCAGTATTTT

d_gene: TRBD2
j_gene: TRBJ2-7
v_gene: TRBV5-8
abundance: few
CDR3aa: CASSRGGTLTYEQYF
CDR3nt: TGTGCCAGCAGCCGGGGGGGGACACTCACCTACGAGCAGTACTTC

d_gene: -
j_gene: TRBJ1-4
v_gene: TRBV5-6
abundance: few
CDR3aa: CASSDSRLSHEKLFF
CDR3nt: TGTGCCAGCAGCGACAGCAGACTGTCCCATGAAAAACTGTTTTTT

d_gene: -
j_gene: TRBJ2-3
v_gene: TRBV12-3/TRBV12-4
abundance: few
CDR3aa: CASTHGERNGTDTQYF
CDR3nt: TGTGCCAGCACCCACGGTGAGCGCAATGGGACAGATACGCAGTATTTT

d_gene: -
j_gene: TRBJ2-2
v_gene: TRBV28
abundance: -
CDR3aa: CASSFSTVAGELFF
CDR3nt: TGTGCCAGCAGTTTCTCGACAGTAGCCGGGGAGCTGTTTTTT

d_gene: -
j_gene: TRBJ1-5
v_gene: TRBV5-1
abundance: many
CDR3aa: CASSLGGGNQPQHF
CDR3nt: TGCGCCAGCAGCTTAGGGGGGGGGAATCAGCCCCAGCATTTT

d_gene: -
j_gene: TRBJ2-1
v_gene: TRBV4-1
abundance: few
CDR3aa: CASSQVELGPYNEQFF
CDR3nt: TGCGCCAGCAGCCAAGTAGAACTAGGGCCCTACAATGAGCAGTTCTTC

d_gene: -
j_gene: TRBJ1-1
v_gene: TRBV5-1
abundance: -
CDR3aa: CASSSDIDSMNTEAFF
CDR3nt: TGCGCCAGCAGCTCGGACATAGACAGCATGAACACTGAAGCTTTCTTT

d_gene: -
j_gene: TRBJ2-7
v_gene: TRBV7-9
abundance: many
CDR3aa: CASSLGTYEQYF
CDR3nt: TGCGCCAGCAGCTTGGGTACCTACGAGCAGTACTTC

d_gene: -
j_gene: TRBJ1-1
v_gene: TRBV20-1
abundance: many
CDR3aa: CSARSQGGVNTEAFF
CDR3nt: TGCAGTGCTAGGAGTCAGGGAGGCGTGAACACTGAAGCTTTCTTT

d_gene: -
j_gene: TRBJ2-2
v_gene: TRBV18
abundance: -
CDR3aa: CASSPRSETGELFF
CDR3nt: TGTGCCAGCTCACCGAGATCAGAAACCGGGGAGCTGTTTTTT

d_gene: -
j_gene: TRBJ2-7
v_gene: TRBV3-1
abundance: -
CDR3aa: CASSQGNPYEQYF
CDR3nt: TGTGCCAGCAGCCAAGGGAATCCCTACGAGCAGTACTTC

d_gene: -
j_gene: TRBJ1-1
v_gene: TRBV20-1
abundance: few
CDR3aa: CSASQGDTEAFF
CDR3nt: TGCAGTGCTAGTCAGGGAGACACTGAAGCTTTCTTT

d_gene: -
j_gene: TRBJ2-7
v_gene: TRBV3-1
abundance: few
CDR3aa: CASSQDGMREQYF
CDR3nt: TGTGCCAGCAGCCAAGATGGAATGAGAGAGCAGTACTTC

d_gene: -
j_gene: TRBJ2-7
v_gene: TRBV10-3
abundance: -
CDR3aa: CDISEPSTGTSYEQYF
CDR3nt: TGTGACATCAGTGAGCCATCTACCGGGACATCCTACGAGCAGTACTTC

d_gene: -
j_gene: TRBJ2-7
v_gene: TRBV7-2
abundance: -
CDR3aa: CASSVDPEGEQYF
CDR3nt: TGTGCCAGCAGCGTAGACCCCGAGGGGGAGCAGTACTTC

d_gene: TRBD1
j_gene: TRBJ2-7
v_gene: TRBV9
abundance: few
CDR3aa: CASSVGQGHIEQYF
CDR3nt: TGTGCCAGCAGCGTAGGACAGGGCCACATAGAGCAGTACTTC

d_gene: TRBD1
j_gene: TRBJ1-2
v_gene: TRBV7-3
abundance: -
CDR3aa: CASSPTGAGGGYTF
CDR3nt: TGTGCCAGCAGCCCGACAGGGGCCGGAGGAGGCTACACCTTC

d_gene: -
j_gene: TRBJ1-1
v_gene: TRBV12-3/TRBV12-4
abundance: -
CDR3aa: CASSPPEPHKEAFF
CDR3nt: TGTGCCAGCAGCCCACCAGAGCCCCATAAAGAAGCTTTCTTT

d_gene: -
j_gene: TRBJ2-1
v_gene: TRBV5-1
abundance: -
CDR3aa: CASSFGGQYNEQFF
CDR3nt: TGCGCCAGCAGCTTCGGCGGGCAATACAATGAGCAGTTCTTC

d_gene: -
j_gene: TRBJ2-7
v_gene: TRBV6-5
abundance: -
CDR3aa: CASSYFREVGEQYF
CDR3nt: TGTGCCAGCAGTTACTTCAGGGAGGTGGGCGAGCAGTACTTC

d_gene: TRBD2
j_gene: TRBJ2-3
v_gene: TRBV12-3/TRBV12-4
abundance: -
CDR3aa: CASRVGLADTDTQYF
CDR3nt: TGTGCCAGCCGTGTGGGTCTAGCGGACACAGATACGCAGTATTTT

d_gene: TRBD2
j_gene: TRBJ2-1
v_gene: TRBV20-1
abundance: -
CDR3aa: CSAWSVREGNEQFF
CDR3nt: TGCAGTGCTTGGAGCGTACGGGAGGGTAATGAGCAGTTCTTC

d_gene: -
j_gene: TRBJ1-3
v_gene: TRBV7-3
abundance: many
CDR3aa: CASSSGHRSGTIYF
CDR3nt: TGTGCCAGCAGCTCGGGACACCGAAGCGGCACCATATATTTT

d_gene: -
j_gene: TRBJ1-5
v_gene: TRBV5-5
abundance: -
CDR3aa: CASSWIYSNQPQHF
CDR3nt: TGTGCCAGCAGCTGGATCTATAGCAATCAGCCCCAGCATTTT

d_gene: -
j_gene: TRBJ2-7
v_gene: TRBV9
abundance: few
CDR3aa: CASSMGTDAGRGQYF
CDR3nt: TGTGCCAGCAGCATGGGGACAGACGCGGGGCGCGGGCAGTACTTC

d_gene: TRBD1
j_gene: TRBJ2-5
v_gene: TRBV7-9
abundance: many
CDR3aa: CASSPGTGLQETQYF
CDR3nt: TGTGCCAGCAGCCCTGGGACAGGCCTCCAAGAGACCCAGTACTTC

d_gene: -
j_gene: TRBJ2-2
v_gene: TRBV5-1
abundance: -
CDR3aa: CASTDWGPNTGELFF
CDR3nt: TGCGCCAGCACCGACTGGGGGCCGAACACCGGGGAGCTGTTTTTT

d_gene: TRBD2
j_gene: TRBJ2-1
v_gene: TRBV20-1
abundance: few
CDR3aa: CSARDGLAGVYNEQFF
CDR3nt: TGCAGTGCTAGAGACGGGCTAGCGGGAGTTTACAATGAGCAGTTCTTC

d_gene: TRBD1
j_gene: TRBJ1-6
v_gene: TRBV3-1
abundance: -
CDR3aa: CASSQTDRGYNSPLHF
CDR3nt: TGTGCCAGCAGCCAAACAGACAGGGGCTATAATTCACCCCTCCACTTT

d_gene: TRBD2
j_gene: TRBJ2-1
v_gene: TRBV24-1
abundance: few
CDR3aa: CATSGRGLAGGLLFF
CDR3nt: TGTGCCACCAGTGGCCGGGGACTAGCGGGGGGGCTGCTGTTCTTC

d_gene: -
j_gene: TRBJ1-5
v_gene: TRBV24-1
abundance: few
CDR3aa: CATSDFGQAWPQHF
CDR3nt: TGTGCCACCAGTGATTTTGGGCAGGCTTGGCCCCAGCATTTT

d_gene: -
j_gene: TRBJ1-3
v_gene: TRBV12-3/TRBV12-4
abundance: -
CDR3aa: CASKQQSSGNTIYF
CDR3nt: TGTGCCAGCAAGCAACAGAGCTCTGGAAACACCATATATTTT

d_gene: TRBD1
j_gene: TRBJ2-7
v_gene: TRBV4-1
abundance: few
CDR3aa: CASSPGQDLYEQYF
CDR3nt: TGCGCCAGCAGCCCGGGACAGGATCTCTACGAGCAGTACTTC

d_gene: -
j_gene: TRBJ2-7
v_gene: TRBV7-9
abundance: -
CDR3aa: CASSPERSYEQYF
CDR3nt: TGTGCCAGCAGCCCTGAACGATCCTACGAGCAGTACTTC

d_gene: -
j_gene: TRBJ2-7
v_gene: TRBV6-2/TRBV6-3
abundance: -
CDR3aa: CASSNGLREQYF
CDR3nt: TGTGCCAGCAGCAACGGTCTCCGGGAGCAGTACTTC

d_gene: -
j_gene: TRBJ2-3
v_gene: TRBV21-1
abundance: few
CDR3aa: CASILGQGADTQYF
CDR3nt: TGTGCCAGCATCCTGGGACAGGGTGCAGATACGCAGTATTTT

d_gene: TRBD2
j_gene: TRBJ2-1
v_gene: TRBV24-1
abundance: -
CDR3aa: CATSGKELAGRLFYNEQFF
CDR3nt: TGTGCCACCAGTGGTAAGGAACTAGCGGGACGACTATTCTACAATGAGCAGTTCTTC

d_gene: TRBD1
j_gene: TRBJ2-7
v_gene: TRBV5-1
abundance: many
CDR3aa: CASSLGTGAYEQYF
CDR3nt: TGTGCCAGCAGCCTAGGGACAGGGGCCTACGAGCAGTACTTC